Below, 9 T cell receptor beta chains from the same sample are listed, as sequenced in a study of T cells in tumors after PD-1 blockade. Some clones are missing from TCRdb's copy, which holds only in-frame ones; the method was immunoSEQ multiplex PCR. The sample yields roughly 49,000 clones, 65% to 85% seen once. Material: PBMCs, obtained before anti-PD-1 treatment. The receptors derive from a human donor with basal cell carcinoma.

This chain uses TRBV6-5 with TRBJ1-2; D perhaps matches TRBD1 (6 bases). The CDR3 loop spans 13 amino acids. V lost 6 bases, J lost 4 bases, and 12 bases lay in between. Germline CDR1 reads MNHEY; CDR2 reads SVGAGI. In nucleotides, the CDR3 is TGTGCCAGCAGATCGGGGGGCGCCTATGGCTACACCTTC. Encoded protein: CASRSGGAYGYTF.

The V and J genes are TRBV4-2 and TRBJ2-3, with D maybe TRBD1 (5 bases). Germline values: CDR1 LGHNA, CDR2 YNFKEQ. This CDR3 has 16 amino acids. The V gene lost 4 bases and the J gene lost 2 bases, with 16 bases spanning the gap. This chain's CDR3 is CASSLLGVTVTDTQYF. CDR3 nucleotide sequence: TGTGCCAGCAGCCTATTAGGGGTGACCGTCACAGATACGCAGTATTTT.

The chain uses TRBV18 and TRBJ2-1, with 11 bases fitting TRBD2. Losses at the gene ends were 4 bases for V and 6 bases for J; bases not matched to a gene: 11. Germline loops: CDR1 KGHSH, CDR2 LQKENI. The CDR3 is 17 residues long. CDR3: CASSLTIVGLAGNEQFF. The CDR3 DNA reads TGTGCCAGCTCACTCACAATCGTCGGACTAGCGGGCAATGAGCAGTTCTTC.

The chain combines TRBV28 with TRBJ1-2; no reliable D call. Trimming removed 3 bases at V and 2 bases at J, with 10 bases between. Germline loops: CDR1 MDHEN, CDR2 SYDVKM. CDR3 length: 14 amino acids. CDR3 protein: CASSFEVPNYGYTF. CDR3 DNA sequence: TGTGCCAGCAGTTTCGAGGTTCCCAACTATGGCTACACCTTC.

This chain links TRBV5-8 with TRBJ2-2; the D call may be TRBD1 or TRBD2 (5 bases each). Germline-derived CDR1 and CDR2 are SGHTS and YDEGEE. The CDR3 length is 14 residues. The V and J ends lost 1 base and 5 bases respectively, with 9 bases between them. The CDR3 spells CASSLTRGTGELFF. CDR3 sequence (DNA): TGTGCCAGCAGCTTGACGAGGGGTACCGGGGAGCTGTTTTTT.

The chain combines TRBV18 with TRBJ1-3; 8 bases match TRBD1. The length of the CDR3 is 15 residues. Germline V gene sequence: CDR1 KGHSH, CDR2 LQKENI. The V gene end was trimmed by 3 bases and the J gene end by 4 bases; junction bases not matched to a gene: 5. The CDR3 spells CASSPGQVLGNTIYF. In DNA form, the CDR3 reads TGTGCCAGCTCACCGGGACAGGTTCTAGGAAACACCATATATTTT.

This clone was found once. The V gene is TRBV6-5, the J gene TRBJ2-5, with 7 nucleotides matching TRBD1. The CDR3 has 13 residues. CDR1 MNHEY and CDR2 SVGAGI come from the germline V gene. V shed 10 bases, J shed 1 base, and the junction held 6 bases outside the gene matches. CDR3: CATTGASQETQYF. The CDR3 DNA reads TGTGCCACCACAGGGGCTAGCCAAGAGACCCAGTACTTC.

The chain uses TRBV9 and TRBJ2-2; 9 bases fit TRBD1. Trimming cost V 3 bases and J 7 bases; bases outside gene matches: 13. Germline loops: CDR1 SGDLS, CDR2 YYNGEE. The CDR3 is 17 residues long. The CDR3 coding sequence is TGTGCCAGCAGCGCCACCGGGACAGGGTCGAGGGGCGGGGAGCTGTTTTTT. Protein product: CASSATGTGSRGGELFF.

The table lists this clone with a few counts. V is TRBV6-6 and J is TRBJ2-3, with TRBD2 matching over 8 bases. CDR1 and CDR2 (germline): MNHNY, SVGAGI (reference sequence). There are 16 residues in the CDR3. After removal of 2 bases from V and 3 bases from J, the junction contained 7 bases not matched to a gene. CDR3 in amino acids: CASSYPTSVGTDTQYF. Here the CDR3 DNA reads TGTGCCAGCAGTTACCCGACTAGCGTGGGAACAGATACGCAGTATTTT.